Listed below are T cell receptor beta chains from one sample, sequenced in a study of blood T cells in healthy people across ages. TCRdb independently ran MiXCR on the 5' RACE reads; one entry per CDR3 protein. This sample carries some 900,000 distinct CDR3 sequences, around 26% of them seen once, and the ten largest clones take 17%. Sample: blood. The origin of the receptors is a woman older than 75 in good health. CDR3s include the opening cysteine and the closing phenylalanine or tryptophan.

j_call | v_call | cdr3_aa
TRBJ2-1 | TRBV3-1 | CASSQLGQEFNEQFF
TRBJ2-1 | TRBV24-1 | CATSESRQGLVSNEQFF
TRBJ2-2 | TRBV12-3/TRBV12-4 | CASSRREGYTGELFF
TRBJ1-6 | TRBV3-1 | CASSQAGVRDSPLHF
TRBJ2-3 | TRBV12-3/TRBV12-4 | CASSLEGGDVQYF
TRBJ2-1 | TRBV9 | CASSYSLTDYNEQFF
TRBJ1-2 | TRBV20-1 | CSARDDRVDGYTF
. | TRBV20-1 | CSVSSTSGGFQETQFF
TRBJ2-5 | TRBV7-9 | CASSLGQIGETQYF
TRBJ2-3 | TRBV5-1 | CASSSGQPPSTDTQYF
TRBJ2-2 | TRBV2 | CASSPTGVDTGELFF
TRBJ1-1 | TRBV9 | CASSVATGNTEAFF
TRBJ2-7 | TRBV7-2 | CASSIAARPYEQYF
TRBJ2-7 | TRBV3-1 | CASSPSPHGEQYF
TRBJ2-1 | TRBV7-2 | CASSPNPTGGPSSYNEQFF
TRBJ2-7 | TRBV7-9 | CASGKDRAYEQYF
TRBJ2-5 | TRBV5-1 | CASSFGTAGVETQYF
TRBJ1-4 | TRBV6-6 | CASSSKGDGNEKLFF
TRBJ2-3 | TRBV7-2 | CATSDRSGGAADTQYF
. | TRBV7-9 | CASSENRGLGETQYF
TRBJ2-7 | TRBV28 | CASSLWSPGKEQYF
TRBJ2-1 | TRBV6-1 | CASSASGTSGAPSYNEQFF
TRBJ1-6 | TRBV6-5 | CASSSPRGGRKSPVHF
TRBJ1-2 | TRBV5-1 | CASSLGDPPYGYTF
TRBJ1-4 | TRBV30 | CAWNPGGEKLFF
TRBJ1-1 | TRBV20-1 | CSAQKTVNTEAFF
TRBJ1-4 | TRBV4-3 | CVSSQVGEGYANEKLFF
TRBJ2-4 | TRBV7-2 | CASSLDGGIQNIQYF
TRBJ1-5 | TRBV6-2/TRBV6-3 | CASSSNRDTINQPQHF
TRBJ2-1 | TRBV18 | CASSLGRTTYEQFF
TRBJ2-1 | TRBV3-1 | CASMRQGKNEQFF
TRBJ2-5 | TRBV4-2 | CASSSLGTGTSGETQYF
TRBJ1-2 | TRBV13 | CASSWGRAYGYTF
TRBJ2-7 | TRBV11-3 | CASSSRWGYEQYF
TRBJ2-2 | TRBV2 | CASRKGLDTGELFF
TRBJ1-2 | TRBV3-1 | CASSQDGRNYGYTF
TRBJ1-2 | TRBV21-1 | CASSGGDRGAYGYTF
TRBJ2-1 | TRBV11-2 | CASSLDLVPNEQFF
TRBJ2-2 | TRBV7-2 | CASRPPPGGGELFF
TRBJ2-3 | TRBV28 | CASTRRLAGGQWRDTQYF
TRBJ2-7 | TRBV15 | CATSRDQVFYEQYF
TRBJ2-7 | TRBV7-3 | CASSLEGGPLYEQYF
TRBJ2-7 | TRBV6-5 | CASSYWGQGPYEQYF
TRBJ2-1 | TRBV6-2/TRBV6-3 | CASSYPIRTGISNEQFF